This T cell receptor beta chain was identified in a study of T cell responses to AZD1222 COVID-19 vaccine. General study findings and limits: Donors were mostly white British, more females; clonal diversity possibly underestimated.

V shed 6 bases and J shed 1 base, with 9 bases lying between them. Germline values: CDR1 ENHRY, CDR2 SYGVKD. CDR3 length equals 13 residues. The repertoire was sequenced with immunoSEQ multiplex PCR; TCRdb's copy has only in-frame clones and lacks some. The sample lists some 180,000 clones; 80% to 90% were seen once. Points on this clone: As yet, its antigen is unknown.

The specimen was peripheral blood, collected on day 0 of AZD1222 vaccination. The clonotype was recovered from an adult in good health. The rearrangement joins TRBV10-3 to TRBJ1-1; no clear D gene. The CDR3 DNA is TGTGCCATCAGCAGACCGGGGAACACTGAAGCTTTCTTT. Encoded protein: CAISRPGNTEAFF.